This T cell receptor (beta chain) derives from a study of T-cell memory formation after mild COVID-19. Study as a whole: The TCR clusters were mostly specific to one donor.

General study results and limits: Clones shrinking from day 15 to 85 showed even CD4/CD8 mixes; later expanders tilted CD4+. Clones that contracted clustered mainly in CM and EM if CD4+ and in EMRA if CD8+.

Note on this clonotype: The target antigen is unknown.

CDR1 and CDR2 (germline): LGHNA, YNFKEQ. V dropped 3 bases and J dropped 8 bases, with 10 bases sitting between them. CDR3 length: 12 amino acids. One entry per CDR3 protein results from TCRdb running MiXCR on the 5' RACE reads. The table includes some 280,000 distinct CDR3 sequences, under 20% detected once. This TCR came from a man aged 18 to 29 who had mild COVID-19 (a few samples of this study predate the infection). Cell type and time point are not known. Sequencing input: PBMCs or a T cell subset sorted from them (not recorded which). The chain employs TRBV4-2 and TRBJ1-1; D gene uncertain. The CDR3, as DNA: TGTGCCAGCAGCCAGGTAGAAGGCGAAGCTTTCTTT. Protein product: CASSQVEGEAFF.